The clone carrying this T cell receptor (beta chain) was seen a handful of times. The data stem from a study of T-cell memory formation after mild COVID-19. MiXCR was run by TCRdb on the 5' RACE reads, yielding one entry per CDR3 protein. The sample contains tens of thousands of distinct CDR3 sequences, approximately 13% of which appear only once. CDR3 size: 15 residues. Germline CDR1 reads SGHTA; CDR2 reads FQGTGA. Deletions cut 6 bases from V and 6 bases from J, with 17 bases between. This TCR came from an adult woman who had mild COVID-19 (a few samples of this study predate the infection). Cell type and time point are not known. Specimen: PBMCs or a T cell subset sorted from them (not recorded which). The chain employs TRBV7-3 and TRBJ2-2; tentatively, D is TRBD1 (5 bases). Here the CDR3 reads CASSRQSSRAGELFF. The DNA for the CDR3 is TGTGCCAGCAGTAGACAGTCCAGTCGGGCCGGGGAGCTGTTTTTT.